This note documents a single T cell receptor beta chain sequence. Antigen unknown. The sample belongs to a study of cytomegalovirus exposure and HLA in healthy donors. Study results and caveats: Other equally common chains were less clonally expanded than HLA-associated TCR beta chains, a later analysis showed.

V lost 5 bases and J 4 bases, leaving 8 bases between the germline ends. This CDR3 comprises 12 residues. Germline V gene lookup returns CDR1 SGHAT and CDR2 FQNNGV. The PCR used 60 Vbeta and 13 Jbeta primers. In the original processing: Approximately 78 million unique TCR beta chains, some 9.9 million of them shared, were counted by a later analysis. Sequencing was performed with immunoSEQ multiplex PCR; in TCRdb, only in-frame clones are kept and a portion is missing. The V and J calls and clone size were taken over from that table, and D and trimming were inferred from the DNA. The table shows roughly 290,000 clones, with approximately 90% occurring only once.

Material for sequencing was PBMCs. The chain couples TRBV11-2 to TRBJ1-1; tentative D call: TRBD1 (5 bases). The origin of this receptor is a woman between 18 and 30 years old in good health and CMV-seronegative. The DNA for the CDR3 is TGTGCCAGCAGCCAGGGTTTCACTGAAGCTTTCTTT. Its protein is CASSQGFTEAFF.